A single TCR beta chain is shown here with its context. The CDR3 runs to 15 residues. Germline lookup yields CDR1 MNHEY and CDR2 SMNVEV (reference sequence). Trimming shortened V by 6 bases and J by 4 bases, and 13 bases separated the two germline ends. This record belongs to a study of blood T cell repertoires in COVID-19. Looking at the study overall: Acute and convalescent COVID-19 samples came from the United States, Italy and Spain.

Original processing notes: Quantification of nucleated cells was approximated via reference gene primer amplification. TCRdb keeps only in-frame clones here, not all; method: immunoSEQ multiplex PCR. V and J calls and clone size come straight from that table; D and trimming were deduced from the DNA. This table holds 220,000 or so clones, 80% found once. The clonotype originates from a woman aged 70 to 79 with acute or convalescent COVID-19. What was sequenced was peripheral blood. This chain joins TRBV27 and TRBJ2-6; tentative D call: TRBD1 (6 bases). The DNA of the CDR3 is TGTGCCAGCAGGGGAACAGGGCTCGGGGCCAACGTCCTGACTTTC. This encodes CASRGTGLGANVLTF. Full variable domain (rest looked up from reference TRBV27 and TRBJ2-6): EAQVTQNPRYLITVTGKKLTVTCSQNMNHEYMSWYRQDPGLGLRQIYYSMNVEVTDKGDVPEGYKVSRKEKRNFPLILESPSPNQTSLYFCASRGTGLGANVLTFGAGSRLTVL.